The present entry profiles one T cell receptor (beta chain) with its context. This sample is part of a study of T cell responses to AZD1222 COVID-19 vaccine. Per the germline V gene, CDR1 is SEHNR and CDR2 is FQNEAQ (reference sequence). This CDR3 comprises 16 residues. Germline trimming cut 5 bases from V and 6 bases from J; bases unmatched to any gene: 11. The table came from immunoSEQ multiplex PCR; TCRdb's copy has only in-frame clones and leaves some out. The profile shows under 200,000 clones, around 94% of them singletons. This chain uses TRBV7-9 with TRBJ2-2; 8 bases line up with TRBD2. Sequences were derived from peripheral blood, sampled on day 0 of AZD1222 vaccination. The TCR originated in an adult in good health. The CDR3 region has the DNA TGTGCCAGCAGCAAAGCGGGGGTTGAAAGGGCCGGGGAGCTGTTTTTT. Its translation is CASSKAGVERAGELFF. The whole variable domain, filled in from reference TRBV7-9 and TRBJ2-2, reads DTGVSQNPRHKITKRGQNVTFRCDPISEHNRLYWYRQTLGQGPEFLTYFQNEAQLEKSRLLSDRFSAERPKGSFSTLEIQRTEQGDSAMYLCASSKAGVERAGELFFGEGSRLTVL.